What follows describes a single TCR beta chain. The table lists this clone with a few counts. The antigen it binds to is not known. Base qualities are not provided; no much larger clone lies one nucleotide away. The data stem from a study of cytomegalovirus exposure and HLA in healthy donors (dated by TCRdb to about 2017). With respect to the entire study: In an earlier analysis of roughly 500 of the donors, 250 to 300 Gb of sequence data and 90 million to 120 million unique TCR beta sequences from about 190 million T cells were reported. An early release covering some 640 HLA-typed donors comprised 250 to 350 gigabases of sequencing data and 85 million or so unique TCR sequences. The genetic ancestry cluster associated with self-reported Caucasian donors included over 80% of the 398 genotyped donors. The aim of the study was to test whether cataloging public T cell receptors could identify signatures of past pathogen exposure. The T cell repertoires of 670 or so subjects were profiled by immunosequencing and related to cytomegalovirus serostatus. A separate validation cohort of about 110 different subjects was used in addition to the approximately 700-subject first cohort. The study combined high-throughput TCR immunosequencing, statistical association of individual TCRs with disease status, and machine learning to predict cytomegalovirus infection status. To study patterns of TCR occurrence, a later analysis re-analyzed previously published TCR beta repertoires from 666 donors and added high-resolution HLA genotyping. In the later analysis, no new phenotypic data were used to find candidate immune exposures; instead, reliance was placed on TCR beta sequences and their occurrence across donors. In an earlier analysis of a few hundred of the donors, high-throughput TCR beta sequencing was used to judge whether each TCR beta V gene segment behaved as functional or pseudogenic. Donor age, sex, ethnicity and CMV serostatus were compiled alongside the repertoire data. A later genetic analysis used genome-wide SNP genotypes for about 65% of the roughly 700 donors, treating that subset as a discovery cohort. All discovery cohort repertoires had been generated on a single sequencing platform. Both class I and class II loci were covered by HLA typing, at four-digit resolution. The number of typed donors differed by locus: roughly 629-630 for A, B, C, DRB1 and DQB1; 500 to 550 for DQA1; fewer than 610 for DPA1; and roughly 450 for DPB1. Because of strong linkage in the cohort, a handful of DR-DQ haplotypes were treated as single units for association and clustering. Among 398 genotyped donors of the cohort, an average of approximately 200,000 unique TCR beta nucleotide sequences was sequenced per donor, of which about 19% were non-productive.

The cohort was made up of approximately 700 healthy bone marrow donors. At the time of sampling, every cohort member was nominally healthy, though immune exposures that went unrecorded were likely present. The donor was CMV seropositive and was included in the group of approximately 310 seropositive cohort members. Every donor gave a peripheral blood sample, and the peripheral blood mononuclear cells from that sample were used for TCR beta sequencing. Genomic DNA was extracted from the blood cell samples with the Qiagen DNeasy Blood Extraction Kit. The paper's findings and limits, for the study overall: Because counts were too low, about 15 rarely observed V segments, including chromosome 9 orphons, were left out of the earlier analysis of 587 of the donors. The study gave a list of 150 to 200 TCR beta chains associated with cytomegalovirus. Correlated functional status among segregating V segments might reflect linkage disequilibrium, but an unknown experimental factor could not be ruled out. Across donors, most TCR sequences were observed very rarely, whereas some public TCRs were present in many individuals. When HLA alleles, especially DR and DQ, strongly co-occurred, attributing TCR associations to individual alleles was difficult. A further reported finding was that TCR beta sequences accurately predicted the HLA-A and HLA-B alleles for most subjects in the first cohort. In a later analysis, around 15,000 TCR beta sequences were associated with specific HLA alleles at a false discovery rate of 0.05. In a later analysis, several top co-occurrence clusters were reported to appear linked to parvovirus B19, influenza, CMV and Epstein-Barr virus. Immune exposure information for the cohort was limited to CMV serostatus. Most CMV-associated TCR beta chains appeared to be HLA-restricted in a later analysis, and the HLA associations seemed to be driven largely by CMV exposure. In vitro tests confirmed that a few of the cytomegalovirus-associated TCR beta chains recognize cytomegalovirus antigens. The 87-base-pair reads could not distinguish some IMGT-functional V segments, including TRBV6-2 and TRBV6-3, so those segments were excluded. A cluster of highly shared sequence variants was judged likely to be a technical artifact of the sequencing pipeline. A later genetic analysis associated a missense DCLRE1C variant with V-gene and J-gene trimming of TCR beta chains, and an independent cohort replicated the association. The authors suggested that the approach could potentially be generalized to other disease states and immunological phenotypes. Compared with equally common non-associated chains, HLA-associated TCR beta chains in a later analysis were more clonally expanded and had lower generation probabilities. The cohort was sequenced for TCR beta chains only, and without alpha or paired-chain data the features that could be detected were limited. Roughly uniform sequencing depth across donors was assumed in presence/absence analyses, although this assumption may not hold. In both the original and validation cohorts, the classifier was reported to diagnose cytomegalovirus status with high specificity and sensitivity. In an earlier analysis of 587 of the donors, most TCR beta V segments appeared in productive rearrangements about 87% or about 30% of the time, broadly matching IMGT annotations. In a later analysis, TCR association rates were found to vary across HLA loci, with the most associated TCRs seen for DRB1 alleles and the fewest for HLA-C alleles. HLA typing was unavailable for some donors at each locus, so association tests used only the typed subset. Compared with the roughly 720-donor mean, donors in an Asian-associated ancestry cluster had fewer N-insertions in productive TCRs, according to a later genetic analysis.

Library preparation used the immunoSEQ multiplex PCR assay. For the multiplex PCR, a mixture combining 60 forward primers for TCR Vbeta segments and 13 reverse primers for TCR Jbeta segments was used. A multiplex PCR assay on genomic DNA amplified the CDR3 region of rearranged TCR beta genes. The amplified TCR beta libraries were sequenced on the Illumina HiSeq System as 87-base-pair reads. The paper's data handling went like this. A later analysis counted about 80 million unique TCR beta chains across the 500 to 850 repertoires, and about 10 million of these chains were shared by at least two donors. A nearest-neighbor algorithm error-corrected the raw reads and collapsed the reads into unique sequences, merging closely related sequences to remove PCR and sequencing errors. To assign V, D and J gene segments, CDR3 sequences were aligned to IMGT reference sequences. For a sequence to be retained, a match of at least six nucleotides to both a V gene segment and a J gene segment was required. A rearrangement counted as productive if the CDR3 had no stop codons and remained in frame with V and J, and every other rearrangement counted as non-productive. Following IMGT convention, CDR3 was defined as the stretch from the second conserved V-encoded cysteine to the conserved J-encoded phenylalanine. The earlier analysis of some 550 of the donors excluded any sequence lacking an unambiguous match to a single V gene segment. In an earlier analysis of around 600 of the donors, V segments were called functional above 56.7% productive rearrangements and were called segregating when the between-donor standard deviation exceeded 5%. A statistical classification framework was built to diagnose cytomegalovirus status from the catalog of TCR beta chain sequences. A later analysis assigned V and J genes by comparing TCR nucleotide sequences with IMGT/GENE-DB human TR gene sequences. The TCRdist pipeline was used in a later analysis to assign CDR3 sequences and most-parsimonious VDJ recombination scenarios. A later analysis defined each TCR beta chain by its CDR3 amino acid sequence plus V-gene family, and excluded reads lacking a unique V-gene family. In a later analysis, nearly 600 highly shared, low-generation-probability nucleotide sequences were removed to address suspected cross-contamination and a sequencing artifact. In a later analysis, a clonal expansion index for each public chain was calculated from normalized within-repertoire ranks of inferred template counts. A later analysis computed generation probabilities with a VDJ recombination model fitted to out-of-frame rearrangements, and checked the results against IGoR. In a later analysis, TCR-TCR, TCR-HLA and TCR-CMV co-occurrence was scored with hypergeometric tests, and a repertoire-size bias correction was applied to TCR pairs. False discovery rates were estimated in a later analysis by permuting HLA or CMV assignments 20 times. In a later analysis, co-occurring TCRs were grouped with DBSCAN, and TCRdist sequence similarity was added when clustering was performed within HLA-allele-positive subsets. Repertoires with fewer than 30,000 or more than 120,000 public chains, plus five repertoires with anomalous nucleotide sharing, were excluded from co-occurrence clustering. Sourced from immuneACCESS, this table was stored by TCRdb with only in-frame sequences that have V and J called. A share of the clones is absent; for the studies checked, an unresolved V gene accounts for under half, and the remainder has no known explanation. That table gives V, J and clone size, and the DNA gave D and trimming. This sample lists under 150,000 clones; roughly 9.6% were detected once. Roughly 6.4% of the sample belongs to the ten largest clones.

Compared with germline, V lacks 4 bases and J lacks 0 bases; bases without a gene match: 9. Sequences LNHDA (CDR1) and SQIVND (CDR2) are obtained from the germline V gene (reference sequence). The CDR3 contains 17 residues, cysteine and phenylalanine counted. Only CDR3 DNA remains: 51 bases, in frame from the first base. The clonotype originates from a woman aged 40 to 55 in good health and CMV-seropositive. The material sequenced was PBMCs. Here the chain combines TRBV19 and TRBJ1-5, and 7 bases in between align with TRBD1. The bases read TGTGCCAGTAGTACGGCCTCAGGGGGAAATAGCAATCAGCCCCAGCATTTT. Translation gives CASSTASGGNSNQPQHF.